These 15 T cell receptor beta chains were sequenced from one sample in a study of T-cell memory formation after mild COVID-19. TCRdb reanalysed the 5' RACE reads using MiXCR and keeps one entry per CDR3 protein. Of 400,000 to 450,000 distinct CDR3 sequences in the sample, about 20% were seen once. The sequenced sample was PBMCs or a T cell subset sorted from them (not recorded which). These receptors originate from a man aged 18 to 30 who had mild COVID-19 (a few samples of this study predate the infection). Cell type and time point are not known.

In its sample, this clonotype was seen a few times. V and J are TRBV7-2 and TRBJ1-3; no reliable D call. The V end was cut by 1 base, the J end by 0 bases, with 7 bases between. The germline gives CDR1 SGHTA, CDR2 FQGNSA. The CDR3 is 15 amino acids. The CDR3 loop reads CASSLGSLSGNTIYF. In DNA form, the CDR3 reads TGTGCCAGCAGCTTAGGCAGCCTCTCTGGAAACACCATATATTTT.

This clonotype was found a few times. The chain carries TRBV12-3 or TRBV12-4 and TRBJ2-2; the match to TRBD2 covers 13 bases. Trimming took 7 bases from V and 0 from J; bases not matched to a gene: 5. This CDR3 comprises 17 residues. CDR3 protein: CASTRTSGGANTGELFF. DNA for the CDR3: TGTGCCAGCACCCGGACTAGCGGGGGAGCGAACACCGGGGAGCTGTTTTTT.

The chain joins TRBV7-2 to TRBJ1-5; no definite D call. The CDR3 is made up of 15 amino acids. Germline CDR1 SGHTA, CDR2 FQGNSA. Between the trimmed V and J ends, which lost 3 bases and 3 bases, there was a span of 12 bases. The DNA for the CDR3 is TGTGCCAGCAGCTTCCGGGCCTCTATCAATCAGCCCCAGCATTTT. Protein product: CASSFRASINQPQHF.

This rearrangement joins TRBV20-1 to TRBJ2-5; TRBD2 aligns across 7 bases. The CDR3 contains 14 residues. Germline CDR1 and CDR2: DFQATT and SNEGSKA (reference sequence). V was clipped by 3 bases and J by 4 bases; unmatched bases: 8. CDR3 in DNA: TGCAGTGCTAGGGGGGAGGGCGCGGGAGAGACCCAGTACTTC. The encoded protein is CSARGEGAGETQYF.

The chain employs TRBV4-1 and TRBJ1-2; D unresolved. This CDR3 comprises 16 residues. CDR1 is MGHRA, CDR2 YSYEKL, per germline. The germline V and J ends were trimmed by 1 base and 4 bases, with 16 bases remaining between them. This chain's CDR3 is CASSQAESARSYGYTF. The CDR3 bases are TGCGCCAGCAGCCAAGCAGAGTCAGCCCGGAGCTATGGCTACACCTTC.

This clonotype has more than one count but fewer than ten. The chain links TRBV5-1 to TRBJ2-6; 7 nucleotides agree with TRBD1. The CDR3 contains 14 residues. CDR1 is SGHRS, CDR2 YFSETQ, per germline. The V and J ends lost 4 bases and 12 bases, in that order; junction bases with no gene match: 10. The CDR3 here is CASSRAGTVTVLTF. Here the CDR3 DNA reads TGCGCCAGCAGCCGAGCCGGGACAGTCACCGTCCTGACTTTC. The full variable domain, in which reference TRBV5-1 and TRBJ2-6 provide the parts outside the CDR3, is KAGVTQTPRYLIKTRGQQVTLSCSPISGHRSVSWYQQTPGQGLQFLFEYFSETQRNKGNFPGRFSGRQFSNSRSEMNVSTLELGDSALYLCASSRAGTVTVLTFGAGSRLTVL.

This sequence joins TRBV7-6 and TRBJ1-5; D uncertain. Germline values: CDR1 SGHVS, CDR2 FNYEAQ. The CDR3 runs 13 residues. Deletions cut 5 bases from V and 7 bases from J, with 12 bases between. As DNA, the CDR3 is TGTGCCAGCAGCGACCACAATGAACAGCCCCAGCATTTT. Translation: CASSDHNEQPQHF.

The table lists this clonotype with a few counts. The V call is TRBV7-8, the J call TRBJ2-7, with D perhaps assigned TRBD1 or TRBD2 (7 bases each). V was clipped by 0 bases and J by 6 bases, with 15 bases between them. CDR1 and CDR2 from the germline V gene are SGHVS and FQNEAQ. This CDR3 comprises 15 residues. The chain's CDR3 is CASSLAWGRGGEQYV. The CDR3 nucleotides read TGTGCCAGCAGCTTAGCTTGGGGCAGGGGGGGCGAGCAGTACGTC.

The chain is built from TRBV15 and TRBJ1-3; D is unclear. CDR3 length: 16 amino acids. The V end was cut by 4 bases, the J end by 7 bases, with 20 bases between. Germline V lookup: CDR1 LNHNV, CDR2 YYDKDF (reference sequence). The DNA for the CDR3 is TGTGCCACCAGCACCCTGGACGTGGGGAAAAGGAACACCATATATTTT. Protein sequence: CATSTLDVGKRNTIYF.

Note on this clonotype: Sequence at one end of the junction differs from germline and may be a read error. The chain joins TRBV5-1 to TRBJ2-2; tentatively, D is TRBD2 (7 bases). This CDR3 contains 15 residues. Germline CDR1 SGHRS, CDR2 YFSETQ. The CDR3 spells CSSSLAGANTGELFF. CDR3 nucleotides: TGCTCCAGCAGCTTGGCGGGGGCTAACACCGGGGAGCTGTTTTTT.

The chain couples TRBV6-1 to TRBJ1-1; D not certain. Germline CDR1 reads MNHNS; CDR2 reads SASEGT. The CDR3 contains 15 residues. V was shortened by 1 base and J by 1 base, with 10 bases between the two germline ends. As DNA, the CDR3 is TGTGCCAGCAGTGAAGGCCTCAACAGGAACACTGAAGCTTTCTTT. Protein sequence: CASSEGLNRNTEAFF.

V is TRBV11-2 and J is TRBJ2-7, with a tentative D call TRBD2 (6 bases). The CDR3 covers 15 residues. Looked up from germline, CDR1 is SGHAT and CDR2 is FQNNGV. The V and J ends lost 0 bases and 2 bases respectively, with 11 bases between them. In nucleotides, the CDR3 is TGTGCCAGCAGCTTAGACTCATGGAGGGCCTACGAGCAGTACTTC. Translating it yields CASSLDSWRAYEQYF.

The rearrangement uses TRBV24-1 and TRBJ1-1; weak D call: TRBD1 (6 bases). The CDR3 contains 13 residues. V was cut by 7 bases and J by 0 bases, with 8 bases left in between. CDR1 is KGHDR, CDR2 SFDVKD, per germline. DNA of the CDR3: TGTGCCACCAGGGCAGGGGTGAACACTGAAGCTTTCTTT. Its translation is CATRAGVNTEAFF.

This clonotype was found a few times. The gene calls are TRBV7-9 and TRBJ1-3; D gene uncertain. CDR1 SEHNR and CDR2 FQNEAQ come from the germline V gene (reference sequence). The V end lost 4 bases, the J end lost 0 bases, and 7 bases lay between the germline ends. This CDR3 has 14 residues. CDR3 DNA sequence: TGTGCCAGCAGCTCGGCAGGCTCTGGAAACACCATATATTTT. Its protein product is CASSSAGSGNTIYF.

This clonotype was seen ten or more times. The rearrangement links TRBV7-2 to TRBJ2-4; 8 positions match TRBD1. With 5 bases clipped from V and 10 bases from J, the junction kept 7 bases outside the gene matches. The germline gives CDR1 SGHTA, CDR2 FQGNSA. The CDR3 is made up of 13 amino acids. CDR3 DNA sequence: TGTGCCAGCAGCCACGGACAGGGAAAGATTCAGTACTTC. Translating it yields CASSHGQGKIQYF.